This T cell receptor beta chain is from a study of blood T cell repertoires in COVID-19. Across the whole study: Sources were T cells, B-cell-depleted T cells, or PBMCs; the material itself was cDNA or gDNA.

The CDR3 is 14 amino acids. The germline V gene encodes CDR1 KGHDR and CDR2 SFDVKD. Between the trimmed V and J ends, which lost 5 bases and 4 bases, there was a span of 12 bases. TCRdb keeps only in-frame clones here, not all; method: immunoSEQ multiplex PCR. The sample lists some 300,000 clones, over 90% occurring once. Participants classified as exposed had met a COVID-19 case within 2 weeks before study entry. The specimen sequenced was PBMCs or T cells enriched from blood (not recorded which). V is TRBV24-1 and J is TRBJ2-3; the D gene is possibly TRBD2 (6 bases). This receptor was taken from a woman aged 25 to 39 who had been exposed to COVID-19. The CDR3 is CATSVGLAPDTQYF. The DNA of the CDR3 is TGTGCCACCAGTGTTGGGCTAGCGCCAGATACGCAGTATTTT.